Following are 30 T cell receptor beta chains from one sample sequenced in a study of shared clonotypes between healthy human individuals. Using immunoSEQ multiplex PCR, the repertoire was profiled, and TCRdb retains in-frame clones only, with some absent. The table includes about 2.1 million clones, roughly 93% detected once. Terminally differentiated effector memory CD45RA+ cells were excluded from the naive CD8 cells, which were CD45RO-negative and positively selected for CCR7. What was sequenced was naive CD8+ T cells from PBMCs. These receptors were obtained from a man between 18 and 29 years old in good health. Some clones in this sample may be carry-over from other donors' samples.

This clone was found once. Distinct nucleotide sequences in the sample also encode this CDR3. The rearrangement joins TRBV7-9 to TRBJ2-1, with D unresolved. The CDR3 is 13 residues long. Trimming stripped 1 base from V and 3 bases from J, with 4 bases between. Germline V gene lookup returns CDR1 SEHNR and CDR2 FQNEAQ (reference sequence). The CDR3 DNA is TGTGCCAGCAGCTTAGAAGTCTACAATGAGCAGTTCTTC. It translates to CASSLEVYNEQFF.

Notes on this clone: Other nucleotide sequences in the sample specify the same CDR3. V and J are TRBV9 and TRBJ1-5; tentatively, D is TRBD1 (6 bases). The CDR3 has 15 amino acids. Per germline, CDR1 SGDLS and CDR2 YYNGEE. Trimming left V 0 bases short and J 4 bases short, with 11 bases between. Written as DNA, the CDR3 is TGTGCCAGCAGCGTAGATGGCAGGGGAAATCAGCCCCAGCATTTT. Amino acids: CASSVDGRGNQPQHF.

This chain links TRBV4-2 with TRBJ2-5, with 11 positions matching TRBD2. The CDR3 contains 19 residues. Germline V CDR1 and CDR2: LGHNA, YNFKEQ. The J segment lost 5 bases and the V segment lost 0 bases, leaving 14 bases of the junction unmatched. The CDR3 DNA reads TGTGCCAGCAGCCAAGATCCCCACCTACTAGCGGGAGTAAGGGAGACCCAGTACTTC. This sequence encodes CASSQDPHLLAGVRETQYF.

This clone was detected a few times. This specimen includes other DNA sequences encoding the same CDR3. The CDR3 nucleotides are TGTGCCAGCAGCCCGGGGGCCACTGAAGCTTTCTTT. Protein: CASSPGATEAFF. This chain joins TRBV5-6 and TRBJ1-1, with D maybe TRBD1 (6 bases). V was cut by 4 bases and J by 4 bases, with 8 bases left in between. Per germline, CDR1 SGHDT and CDR2 YYEEEE. The CDR3 spans 12 residues.

The V and J genes are TRBV5-6 and TRBJ1-5; D gene unclear. Germline V gene data show CDR1 as SGHDT and CDR2 as YYEEEE. V was clipped by 1 base and J by 3 bases, with 8 bases between them. The CDR3 covers 14 residues. DNA for the CDR3: TGTGCCAGCAGCTTGCTGGGTGCCAATCAGCCCCAGCATTTT. Amino acids: CASSLLGANQPQHF.

The rearrangement joins TRBV27 to TRBJ2-2, with 9 bases lining up with TRBD1. Unmatched junction bases numbered 8, after V lost 8 bases and J lost 4 bases. The CDR3 has 15 amino acids. Germline CDR1 and CDR2: MNHEY and SMNVEV (reference sequence). DNA for the CDR3: TGTGCCAGCGCGGGGGACAGGGTACTCACCGGGGAGCTGTTTTTT. Its translation: CASAGDRVLTGELFF.

The V gene is TRBV7-9, the J gene TRBJ2-7; a possible D gene is TRBD1 (5 bases). From germline, CDR1 is SEHNR and CDR2 FQNEAQ (reference sequence). Trimming left V 5 bases short and J 2 bases short, with 13 bases between. The CDR3 sequence is 14 residues long. The CDR3 loop is CASSLPRTPYEQYF. In DNA, the CDR3 is TGTGCCAGCAGCCTCCCCCGGACACCCTACGAGCAGTACTTC.

This clone was detected a few times. The CDR3 sequence is CASSVDWTREAFF. CDR3 in DNA: TGTGCCAGCAGCGTAGACTGGACCCGTGAAGCTTTCTTT. The chain links TRBV9 to TRBJ1-1; no clear D. Germline V CDR1 and CDR2: SGDLS, YYNGEE. CDR3 length equals 13 residues. Trimming took 0 bases from V and 7 from J, leaving 10 bases between them.

The rearrangement joins TRBV10-1 to TRBJ2-2, with TRBD2 matching over 9 bases. The CDR3 covers 13 residues. Germline trimming cut 9 bases from V and 3 bases from J; bases unmatched to any gene: 2. In germline, CDR1 is WNHNN, CDR2 SYGVQD (reference sequence). DNA for the CDR3: TGCGCCAGAAGACTAGCGGACACCGGGGAGCTGTTTTTT. This sequence encodes CARRLADTGELFF.

The rearrangement links TRBV30 to TRBJ2-2; D ambiguous. The V and J ends lost 4 bases and 3 bases respectively, with 12 bases between them. The CDR3 has 14 amino acids. Germline assignment: CDR1 GTSNPN and CDR2 SVGIG (reference sequence). CDR3 nucleotides: TGTGCCTGGAATCACGCCCTAGACACCGGGGAGCTGTTTTTT. Amino acids: CAWNHALDTGELFF.

The gene calls are TRBV10-1 and TRBJ2-7, with D unresolved. The CDR3 totals 12 residues. V dropped 0 bases and J dropped 6 bases, with 6 bases sitting between them. Germline assignment: CDR1 WNHNN and CDR2 SYGVQD (reference sequence). The CDR3 nucleotides read TGCGCCAGCAGTGAGTCTGGACCCGAGCAGTACTTC. Amino acids: CASSESGPEQYF.

The CDR3 DNA reads TGTGCCAGCAGCTTAACTCCTAGCAGCACAGATACGCAGTATTTT. Translation gives CASSLTPSSTDTQYF. This rearrangement joins TRBV11-2 to TRBJ2-3; tentative D call: TRBD2 (5 bases). The CDR3 consists of 15 residues. Germline CDR1 SGHAT, CDR2 FQNNGV. Trimming removed 2 bases at V and 0 bases at J, with 9 bases between.

CDR3 bases: TGTGCCAGCAGCGGGGGGACAGGGGACCTCCAAGAGACCCAGTACTTC. It specifies CASSGGTGDLQETQYF. The V call is TRBV5-6, the J call TRBJ2-5, with 10 nucleotides matching TRBD1. CDR1 SGHDT and CDR2 YYEEEE come from the germline V gene. The V and J ends lost 4 bases and 1 base, in that order; junction bases with no gene match: 7. This CDR3 contains 16 residues.

The gene calls are TRBV27 and TRBJ2-6; maybe TRBD1 (5 bases). Trimming took 2 bases from V and 2 from J, leaving 10 bases between them. The CDR3 covers 16 residues. CDR1 MNHEY and CDR2 SMNVEV come from the germline V gene (reference sequence). The CDR3 nucleotides are TGTGCCAGCAGTTTAAGTAGGGGTACTGGGGCCAACGTCCTGACTTTC. As protein: CASSLSRGTGANVLTF. Variable domain in full (rest from reference TRBV27 and TRBJ2-6): EAQVTQNPRYLITVTGKKLTVTCSQNMNHEYMSWYRQDPGLGLRQIYYSMNVEVTDKGDVPEGYKVSRKEKRNFPLILESPSPNQTSLYFCASSLSRGTGANVLTFGAGSRLTVL.

The V gene is TRBV6-1, the J gene TRBJ2-5; 8 bases fit TRBD1. The CDR3 sequence is 15 residues long. J lost 1 base, V lost 1 base, and 2 bases had no gene match. Per the germline V gene, CDR1 is MNHNS and CDR2 is SASEGT. The CDR3 is CASSEGQGLQETQYF. CDR3 bases: TGTGCCAGCAGTGAAGGACAGGGGCTCCAAGAGACCCAGTACTTC.

The chain combines TRBV9 with TRBJ2-7; 10 positions match TRBD1. CDR1 is SGDLS, CDR2 YYNGEE, per germline. This CDR3 is built from 14 residues. After removal of 3 bases from V and 5 bases from J, the junction contained 5 bases not matched to a gene. CDR3 bases: TGTGCCAGCAGCGGATCCGGGACAGGGGACGAGCAGTACTTC. As protein: CASSGSGTGDEQYF.

In the case of this clone: A read error may produce the germline difference seen at one junction end. V gene TRBV7-6 combines with J gene TRBJ2-7, with 8 positions matching TRBD2. CDR1 is SGHVS and CDR2 is FNYEAQ in the germline V gene. This CDR3 has 19 amino acids. CDR3 region: CASSLVAGLPHQPSYGQYF. As DNA, the CDR3 is TGTGCCAGCAGCTTAGTAGCGGGATTACCACATCAACCCTCCTACGGGCAGTACTTC.

The gene calls are TRBV13 and TRBJ2-5; D possibly uses TRBD1 or TRBD2 (5 bases each). The J call could be wrong; TRBJ2-7 is a better fit for the DNA end. The CDR3 is 15 residues long. Germline CDR1 and CDR2: PRHDT and FYEKMQ (reference sequence). CDR3 nucleotides: TGTGCCAGCAGCTTAGGCAGGGAGATCTCCTACGAGCAGTACTTC. Translating gives CASSLGREISYEQYF.

The gene calls are TRBV7-9 and TRBJ2-7, with a weak D call TRBD2 (5 bases). Trimming removed 3 bases at V and 0 bases at J, with 9 bases between. Germline V lookup: CDR1 SEHNR, CDR2 FQNEAQ (reference sequence). This CDR3 spans 14 amino acids. CDR3 nucleotide sequence: TGTGCCAGCAGCTTTCGGGAAAACTCCTACGAGCAGTACTTC. This sequence encodes CASSFRENSYEQYF.

The chain couples TRBV29-1 to TRBJ2-1, with D possibly matching TRBD2 (9 bases). Deletions cut 8 bases from V and 4 bases from J, with 21 bases between. Germline-derived CDR1 and CDR2 are SQVTM and ANQGSEA. The CDR3 is 15 amino acids. The CDR3 protein is CSIPRGLAGYNEQFF. In nucleotides, the CDR3 is TGCAGCATCCCCAGGGGGCTAGCGGGATACAATGAGCAGTTCTTC.

The chain recombines TRBV7-2 with TRBJ2-3; D perhaps matches TRBD2 (5 bases). The CDR3 contains 16 residues. Germline V CDR1 and CDR2: SGHTA, FQGNSA. The V gene lost 2 bases and the J gene lost 4 bases, with 16 bases spanning the gap. CDR3 DNA: TGTGCCAGCAGCTTATACTCGGTGGGAGTACCAGATACGCAGTATTTT. Residues: CASSLYSVGVPDTQYF.

The rearrangement links TRBV9 to TRBJ1-1, with no clear D. The germline V gene encodes CDR1 SGDLS and CDR2 YYNGEE. Trimming removed 3 bases at V and 0 bases at J, with 9 bases between. The length of the CDR3 is 14 residues. The CDR3 spells CASSESRLNTEAFF. As DNA, the CDR3 is TGTGCCAGCAGCGAGAGCCGGTTGAACACTGAAGCTTTCTTT.

The chain has TRBV18 and TRBJ2-5; D is perhaps TRBD1 (5 bases). CDR3 length equals 15 residues. The V end lost 3 bases, the J end lost 1 base, and 12 bases lay between the germline ends. Germline loops: CDR1 KGHSH, CDR2 LQKENI. The CDR3 nucleotides read TGTGCCAGCTCACCGGGGCAGCTCCTCCAAGAGACCCAGTACTTC. Translation gives CASSPGQLLQETQYF.

The genes are TRBV10-3 and TRBJ2-1; TRBD2 matches at 14 bases. Germline-derived CDR1 and CDR2 are ENHRY and SYGVKD. V lost 11 bases to trimming and J lost 7 bases; unmatched junction nucleotides: 13. CDR3 size: 16 residues. CDR3 sequence reads: CALGTSGSLFSNEQFF. The CDR3 DNA follows: TGTGCCCTCGGGACTAGCGGGAGTCTATTTTCGAATGAGCAGTTCTTC.

The chain combines TRBV5-4 with TRBJ1-1; tentatively, D is TRBD1 (6 bases). V was pared by 9 bases and J by 10 bases, with 22 bases between. Germline assignment: CDR1 SGHNT and CDR2 YYREEE (reference sequence). The CDR3 totals 13 residues. The CDR3 sequence: CAIHHGGKGGAFF. The CDR3 bases are TGTGCCATACATCACGGCGGGAAAGGGGGAGCTTTCTTT.

This chain connects TRBV28 to TRBJ2-7; 11 bases match TRBD1. V was clipped by 1 base and J by 6 bases; unmatched bases: 17. CDR1 and CDR2 (germline): MDHEN, SYDVKM. The CDR3 is 19 residues long. The CDR3 here is CASSLYYPIGQGALGEQYF. The CDR3, as DNA: TGTGCCAGCAGTTTATATTATCCGATAGGACAGGGGGCTTTAGGCGAGCAGTACTTC.

The chain employs TRBV15 and TRBJ2-3, with 8 bases aligning to TRBD2. Germline CDR1 and CDR2: LNHNV and YYDKDF (reference sequence). This CDR3 has 16 amino acids. V was pared by 5 bases and J by 2 bases, with 9 bases of the junction left unmatched. DNA of the CDR3: TGTGCCACCAGCGGGGGACTAGAGGGTGTCACAGATACGCAGTATTTT. Its translation is CATSGGLEGVTDTQYF. The variable domain in full, completed from reference TRBV15 and TRBJ2-3, reads DAMVIQNPRYQVTQFGKPVTLSCSQTLNHNVMYWYQQKSSQAPKLLFHYYDKDFNNEADTPDNFQSRRPNTSFCFLDIRSPGLGDTAMYLCATSGGLEGVTDTQYFGPGTRLTVL.

The chain employs TRBV5-6 and TRBJ1-1; D ambiguous. V shed 1 base and J shed 8 bases, with 12 bases lying between them. Germline CDR1 SGHDT, CDR2 YYEEEE. The CDR3 extends over 13 amino acids. CDR3 DNA sequence: TGTGCCAGCAGCTTGCTTTCCCGTAAGGAAGCTTTCTTT. Translation: CASSLLSRKEAFF.

This chain uses TRBV5-4 with TRBJ1-1; 8 nucleotides match TRBD1. The J segment lost 4 bases and the V segment lost 4 bases, leaving 6 bases of the junction unmatched. CDR1 and CDR2 from the germline V gene are SGHNT and YYREEE (reference sequence). CDR3 length: 14 residues. CDR3 bases: TGTGCCAGCAGCGGATCAACAGGGGGCACTGAAGCTTTCTTT. It is translated as CASSGSTGGTEAFF.

This chain connects TRBV19 to TRBJ1-2; D possibly corresponds to TRBD1 (6 bases). CDR1 LNHDA and CDR2 SQIVND come from the germline V gene (reference sequence). CDR3 length equals 15 residues. V gave up 6 bases and J gave up 3 bases, with 17 bases separating them. DNA for the CDR3: TGTGCCAGTAGGATGGACAGCCGGCTCCACTATGGCTACACCTTC. Translating gives CASRMDSRLHYGYTF.